This T cell receptor (beta chain) derives from a study of metastatic and nonmetastatic thyroid tumors. Study overall: Repertoires from blood and tumor or nodule tissue of malignant and benign thyroid patients were compared.

The length of the CDR3 is 12 residues. The germline CDR1 and CDR2 sequences are KGHSH and LQKENI. A word on this clone: Just one base apart from a much larger clone, this may be a read error. This sample also contains other DNA sequences that code for the same CDR3.

Thyroid surgery had not been preceded by any treatment in any patient. TCRdb re-clonotyped the PCR reads through MiXCR. The table shows tens of thousands of clones, with 3.5% to 5% occurring only once. This TCR was sampled from a female donor with papillary thyroid cancer or a benign thyroid nodule (not recorded which). Some clones in this sample may be carry-over from other donors' samples. Specimen: blood. This chain joins TRBV18 and TRBJ1-2; D call uncertain. The CDR3 loop is CASSIQTYGYTF. The CDR3 nucleotides are TGCGCCAGCTCAATTCAGACTTATGGCTACACCTTC.